What follows is one T cell receptor beta chain and its context. This entry belongs to a study of radiotherapy plus CTLA-4 blockade in lung cancer. Germline-derived CDR1 and CDR2 are ENHRY and SYGVKD. J gave up 2 bases and V 4 bases, and 4 bases lay outside the gene matches. The CDR3 consists of 14 residues. The data were produced by immunoSEQ multiplex PCR, yet TCRdb's version contains in-frame clones alone and is incomplete. The repertoire holds over 11,000 clones, over 75% seen once, with roughly an eighth in the top ten. Sequenced material: peripheral blood, taken from a patient treated with radiotherapy plus ipilimumab. V usage is TRBV10-3 and J usage is TRBJ2-7; 8 positions match TRBD1. The clonotype originates from a human donor with non-small cell lung cancer that progressed on radiotherapy plus ipilimumab. Some clones in this sample may be carry-over from other donors' samples. The CDR3 DNA sequence: TGTGCCATCAGTGTCACAGGGGGAGCCTACGAGCAGTACTTC. It translates to CAISVTGGAYEQYF.